Listed below are T cell receptor beta chains from one sample, sequenced in a study of blood T cell repertoires in COVID-19. The method was immunoSEQ multiplex PCR; TCRdb's version includes in-frame clones alone and lacks a portion of them. The top ten hold 7.5% to 8% of the sample, which has 210,000 or so clones, almost 85% seen once. Specimen: peripheral blood. These TCRs come from a woman aged 50 to 60 with active or convalescent COVID-19. Each CDR3 is given with its conserved first and last residue. D genes are given only for firm matches. The size field is filled for only some rows; it gives once, few, many or a size class.

TRBD1 TRBJ1-5 many TRBV27 TGTGCCAGCAGTTTAAAGGGGACAGGGGAAATTGGCAATCAGCCCCAGCATTTT CASSLKGTGEIGNQPQHF
TRBD1 TRBJ2-1 . TRBV6-5 TGTGCCAGCACCAGAGGGGGCAACAATGAGCAGTTCTTC CASTRGGNNEQFF
TRBD1 TRBJ2-1 . TRBV2 TGTGCCAGCAAGGGGACAGGGGGCCTGTACAATGAGCAGTTCTTC CASKGTGGLYNEQFF
. TRBJ2-3 . TRBV15 TGTGCCACCAGCAGCGCCTCGACATACACAGATACGCAGTATTTT CATSSASTYTDTQYF
TRBD1 TRBJ1-2 . TRBV19 TGTGCCAGTAGTATATCCGGGACAGGGGCAGACTATGGCTACACCTTC CASSISGTGADYGYTF
TRBD1 TRBJ1-6 . TRBV28 TGTGCCAGCAGAACGGGACAGGGGGATTCACCCCTCCACTTT CASRTGQGDSPLHF
. TRBJ2-1 . TRBV2 TGTGCCAGCATCCTGGACTGGAGCTCCTACAATGAGCAGTTCTTC CASILDWSSYNEQFF
. TRBJ1-2 . TRBV19 TGTGCCAGTAGTATAGCCCCCGCCAGGGGTGATGGTGGCTACACCTTC CASSIAPARGDGGYTF
. TRBJ1-2 . TRBV30 TGTGCCTGGAGTGCACCGGGAGACCCCTATGGCTACACCTTC CAWSAPGDPYGYTF
. TRBJ2-1 few TRBV19 TGTGCCAGTAGTCCAACTAGTTACAATGAGCAGTTCTTC CASSPTSYNEQFF
TRBD1 TRBJ2-7 . TRBV11-2 TGTGCCAGCAGCTCCCGGGACAGGGGGTTCGAGCAGTACTTC CASSSRDRGFEQYF
. TRBJ1-6 . TRBV5-1 TGCGCCAGCAGCTTGGGAGTAAGGGGTGGCAGTTCACCCCTCCACTTT CASSLGVRGGSSPLHF
TRBD1 TRBJ1-5 . TRBV6-2/TRBV6-3 TGTGCCAGCAGTCCGCAGGGGGCATTTCAGCCCCAGCATTTT CASSPQGAFQPQHF
TRBD2 TRBJ2-1 many TRBV7-6 TGTGCCAGCAGCTTCAGCGGGGGGGCGGATGAGCAGTTCTTC CASSFSGGADEQFF